The following is a T cell receptor (beta chain) sequence with its context. What it binds is unknown. Trimming removed 6 bases from V and 11 bases from J, with 13 bases in between. This CDR3 is built from 11 residues. This sample is drawn from a study of blood T cells in healthy people across ages. Findings of the study overall: TCR beta diversity correlated strongly with naive T cell percentage. Age advanced and TCR beta diversity per million T cells fell, roughly linearly. The study found more naive CD4+ cells and higher diversity in long-lived than aged donors.

Using a J-beta primer mix together with a sample-barcoded 5' primer, a second PCR was run for roughly 7 to 12 cycles. Each TCR beta cDNA got a 12-nucleotide random molecular identifier. TCRdb used MiXCR to reprocess the 5' RACE reads, holding one entry per CDR3 protein. The sample records about a million distinct CDR3 sequences, less than 45% being singletons. Input material: blood. The V gene is TRBV12-3 or TRBV12-4, the J gene TRBJ1-1; no clear D. The sequence was collected from a man aged 18 to 29 in good health. The CDR3 region is CASRIAGEAFF. The CDR3 coding sequence is TGTGCCAGCAGAATTGCGGGCGAGGCTTTCTTT.